The T cell receptor (beta chain) under discussion was sequenced for a study of beta chain features in type 1 diabetes. As every portion of the isolated RNA was reverse transcribed, the sequencing read expressed TCRB transcripts. Measured with immunoSEQ multiplex PCR; TCRdb has only the in-frame clones, and not every one. This sample has about 930,000 clones, with roughly 17% found just once. Trimming removed 2 bases from V and 8 bases from J, with 10 bases in between. The CDR3 runs to 13 residues. Germline loops: CDR1 MDHEN, CDR2 SYDVKM. Heparinised blood was drawn once per donor, averaging about 100 mL.

The V gene is TRBV28, the J gene TRBJ2-1; D is uncertain. Sequenced sample: naive CD4+ T cells from blood. This TCR was recovered from a woman under 30 in good health. This chain's CDR3 is CASSLKSMDEQFF. In DNA form, the CDR3 reads TGTGCCAGCAGTTTAAAGAGTATGGATGAGCAGTTCTTC.